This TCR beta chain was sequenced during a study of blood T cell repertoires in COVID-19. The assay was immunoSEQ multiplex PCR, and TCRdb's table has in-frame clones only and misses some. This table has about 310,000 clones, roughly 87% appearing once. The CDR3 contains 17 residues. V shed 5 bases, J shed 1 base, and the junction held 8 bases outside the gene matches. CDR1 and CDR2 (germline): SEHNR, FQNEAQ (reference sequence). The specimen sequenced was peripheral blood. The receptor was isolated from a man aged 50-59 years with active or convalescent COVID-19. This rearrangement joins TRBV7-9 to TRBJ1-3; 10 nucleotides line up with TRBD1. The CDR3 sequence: CASSEPGTGVSGNTIYF. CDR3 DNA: TGTGCCAGCAGCGAACCCGGGACAGGGGTATCTGGAAACACCATATATTTT.